The 2 T cell receptor beta chains in this list originate from one sample, sequenced in a study of regulatory T cells in long-lasting Graves disease. Investigators prepared the TCR beta libraries by applying iRepertoire HTBI primers and Arm-PCR of CDR3 regions. MiXCR was run by TCRdb on the multiplex PCR reads, yielding one entry per CDR3 protein. The table includes 550,000 to 650,000 distinct CDR3 sequences, 15% to 20% detected once. Described time point: newly diagnosed GD, antithyroid drugs for less than 3 months. The TCR library used RNA extracted from PBMCs. These data also formed part of another study, on T cells in Graves' hyperthyroidism and ophthalmopathy.

The material was peripheral blood mononuclear cells (PBMCs), obtained at new diagnosis, from a patient treated with antithyroid drugs. The receptors derive from a man younger than 35 with Graves disease.

This clonotype occurred many times. This rearrangement joins TRBV30 to TRBJ2-7; TRBD2 might be the D (6 bases). Looked up from germline, CDR1 is GTSNPN and CDR2 is SVGIG (reference sequence). CDR3 length: 16 amino acids. V lost 1 base to trimming and J lost 3 bases, with 19 bases between them. The CDR3 loop reads CAWSGGGEDRYYEQYF. CDR3 nucleotides: TGTGCCTGGAGTGGGGGAGGTGAGGACCGATACTACGAGCAGTACTTC.

The chain joins TRBV9 to TRBJ2-7, with TRBD2 matching over 7 bases. This CDR3 is built from 15 residues. The junction had 6 bases not matched to a gene; V was cut back by 3 bases and J by 0 bases. Germline V gene data show CDR1 as SGDLS and CDR2 as YYNGEE. The CDR3 spells CASSALGGYSYEQYF. CDR3 in DNA: TGTGCCAGCAGCGCCTTGGGGGGGTACTCCTACGAGCAGTACTTC.